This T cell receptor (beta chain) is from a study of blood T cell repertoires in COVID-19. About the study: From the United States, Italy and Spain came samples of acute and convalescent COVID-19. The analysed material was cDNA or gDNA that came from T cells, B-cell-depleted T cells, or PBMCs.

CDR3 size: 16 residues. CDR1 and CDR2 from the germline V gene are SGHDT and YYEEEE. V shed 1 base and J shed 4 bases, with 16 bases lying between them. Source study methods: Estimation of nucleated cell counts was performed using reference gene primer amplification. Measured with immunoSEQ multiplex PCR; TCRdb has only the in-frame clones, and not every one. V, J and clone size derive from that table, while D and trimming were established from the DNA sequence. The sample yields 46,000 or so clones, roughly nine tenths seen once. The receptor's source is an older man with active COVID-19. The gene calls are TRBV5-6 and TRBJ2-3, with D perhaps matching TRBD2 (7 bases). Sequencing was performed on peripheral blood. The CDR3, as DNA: TGTGCCAGCAGCTTGCCGGGGGGCGGTCCGGCAGATACGCAGTATTTT. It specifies CASSLPGGGPADTQYF.